Below, one T cell receptor beta chain is given with its context. Germline CDR1 SNHLY, CDR2 FYNNEI. The junction had 3 bases not matched to a gene; V was cut back by 4 bases and J by 1 base. The CDR3 extends over 14 amino acids. Per the study methods: Reference gene primer amplification gave nucleated cell count estimates. Some clones are missing from TCRdb's copy, which holds only in-frame ones; the method was immunoSEQ multiplex PCR. The V and J calls and clone size come from that table; D and trimming were worked out from the DNA. Here the sample spans 45,000 to 65,000 clones, roughly 87% being singletons. This specimen comes from a study of blood T cell repertoires in COVID-19. Study as a whole: Acute and convalescent COVID-19 samples came from the United States, Italy and Spain. From T cells, B-cell-depleted T cells, or PBMCs came the material, which was cDNA or gDNA.

The sample taken for sequencing was peripheral blood. The receptor was isolated from a human donor with acute or convalescent COVID-19. The donor label of this sample is uncertain. The rearrangement links TRBV2 to TRBJ1-1; 7 bases line up with TRBD1. The CDR3 is CASSGTGQNTEAFF. CDR3 coding DNA: TGTGCCAGCAGTGGGACAGGCCAGAACACTGAAGCTTTCTTT.